Sequencing of this T cell receptor beta chain was carried out in a study of cytomegalovirus exposure and HLA in healthy donors. Whole-study context: In an early release, HLA-typed donors contributed some 82 million unique TCR sequences.

General study results and limits: A highly shared variant cluster was judged a likely technical artifact. The dataset shows that most TCR sequences were rare, while some public TCRs occurred in many donors.

V gave up 3 bases and J gave up 3 bases; unmatched junction bases: 2. Germline V lookup: CDR1 MNHEY, CDR2 SMNVEV (reference sequence). CDR3 length: 14 residues. This PCR relied on a set of 60 Vbeta primers and 13 Jbeta primers. The authors' processing: In a later analysis, of approximately 81 million unique beta chains, roughly 10 million appeared in at least two donors. Some clones are missing from TCRdb's copy, which holds only in-frame ones; the method was immunoSEQ multiplex PCR. The V and J calls and the clone size are those of that table, but D and trimming were determined from the DNA. The sample has some 120,000 clones; roughly 80% are singletons. This clone was seen just once. The antigen is unknown.

The chain has TRBV27 and TRBJ1-1; 9 positions agree with TRBD1. The sample was PBMCs. The receptor's source is a male donor in good health and CMV-seronegative. CDR3 residues: CASSLTGGYTEAFF. The CDR3 nucleotides are TGTGCCAGCAGTTTGACAGGGGGGTACACTGAAGCTTTCTTT.